This TCR beta chain emerged from a study of PD-L1 blockade in urothelial cancer. Study summary: Beginning at some point between 2014 and 2015, patients received atezolizumab, given as 1,200 mg intravenously every 3 weeks.

Time point here: pretreatment peripheral blood. In each PCR, synthetic TCR analog templates were spiked in. TCRdb's table, derived via immunoSEQ multiplex PCR, lists solely in-frame clones and lacks some. In the table there are 100,000 to 150,000 clones, around 85% of which are singletons. The CDR3 has 14 residues. Trimming removed 6 bases at V and 7 bases at J, with 16 bases between. CDR1 is MGHRA, CDR2 YSYEKL, per germline. The chain links TRBV4-1 to TRBJ1-5; a possible D gene is TRBD1 (6 bases). This receptor was taken from a man aged 45-65 years with urothelial cancer. Material: PBMCs, obtained around atezolizumab (anti-PD-L1) treatment. This CDR3 reads CASSLDSTYQPQHF. The CDR3, as DNA: TGCGCCAGCAGTCTGGACAGTACTTACCAGCCCCAGCATTTT.